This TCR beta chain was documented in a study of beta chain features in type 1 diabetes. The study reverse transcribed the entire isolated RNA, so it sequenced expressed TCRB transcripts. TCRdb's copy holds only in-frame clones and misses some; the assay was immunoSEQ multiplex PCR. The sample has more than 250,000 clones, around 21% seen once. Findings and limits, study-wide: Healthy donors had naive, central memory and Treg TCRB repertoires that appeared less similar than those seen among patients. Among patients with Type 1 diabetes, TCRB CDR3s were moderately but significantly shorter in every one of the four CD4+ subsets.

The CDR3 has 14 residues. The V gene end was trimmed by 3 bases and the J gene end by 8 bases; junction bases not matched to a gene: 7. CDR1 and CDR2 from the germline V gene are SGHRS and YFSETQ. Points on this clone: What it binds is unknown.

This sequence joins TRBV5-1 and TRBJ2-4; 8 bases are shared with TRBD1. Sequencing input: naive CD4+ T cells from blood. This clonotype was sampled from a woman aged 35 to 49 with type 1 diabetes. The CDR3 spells CASSSAGGRDIQYF. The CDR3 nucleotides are TGCGCCAGCAGCTCAGCAGGGGGCAGGGACATTCAGTACTTC. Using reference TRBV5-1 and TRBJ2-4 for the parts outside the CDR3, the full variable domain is KAGVTQTPRYLIKTRGQQVTLSCSPISGHRSVSWYQQTPGQGLQFLFEYFSETQRNKGNFPGRFSGRQFSNSRSEMNVSTLELGDSALYLCASSSAGGRDIQYFGAGTRLSVL.